The 12 T cell receptor beta chains below all came from one sample that was sequenced in a study of response to subunit inactivated influenza vaccine. TCRdb re-called the RT-PCR reads with MiXCR, one entry per CDR3 protein. The sample yields some 300,000 distinct CDR3 sequences, roughly 22% seen once. Specimen: PBMCs from blood, collected less than 22 months after vaccination. Every receptor here comes from a man in his fifties or sixties who received an inactivated influenza vaccine.

This clonotype was counted a single time. The chain couples TRBV4-3 to TRBJ2-7; D may be TRBD1 (6 bases). Germline CDR1 and CDR2: LGHNA and YSLEER. Trimming cost V 1 base and J 7 bases, with 23 bases left between them. The CDR3 is made up of 17 amino acids. In nucleotides, the CDR3 is TGCGCCAGCAGCCAAGCCCGTCATCGGGACACACTCGTGGAGCAGTACTTC. Its protein is CASSQARHRDTLVEQYF.

This clonotype occurred a few times. The V and J genes are TRBV11-1 and TRBJ2-2, with unresolved D. The ends were cut back, 2 bases at V and 2 bases at J, with 15 bases in the middle. CDR3 length equals 17 residues. The germline V gene encodes CDR1 SGHAT and CDR2 FQDESV (reference sequence). CDR3 residues: CASSLNGFAGNTGELFF. The DNA for the CDR3 is TGTGCCAGCAGCTTAAACGGGTTTGCTGGTAACACCGGGGAGCTGTTTTTT. The whole variable domain, filled in from reference TRBV11-1 and TRBJ2-2, reads EAEVAQSPRYKITEKSQAVAFWCDPISGHATLYWYRQILGQGPELLVQFQDESVVDDSQLPKDRFSAERLKGVDSTLKIQPAELGDSAMYLCASSLNGFAGNTGELFFGEGSRLTVL.

This clonotype was detected only a few times. The rearrangement uses TRBV28 and TRBJ1-1, with D unclear. V was cut by 2 bases and J by 0 bases, with 7 bases left in between. Germline loops: CDR1 MDHEN, CDR2 SYDVKM. The CDR3 extends over 14 amino acids. CDR3 loop: CASSLLRVNTEAFF. The CDR3 coding sequence is TGTGCCAGCAGTTTACTCCGGGTGAACACTGAAGCTTTCTTT.

This chain joins TRBV4-3 and TRBJ2-2, with D possibly matching TRBD1 (6 bases). This CDR3 has 16 amino acids. Germline V gene data show CDR1 as LGHNA and CDR2 as YSLEER. Trimming shortened V by 0 bases and J by 0 bases, and 8 bases separated the two germline ends. The CDR3 loop is CASSQETGSNTGELFF. CDR3 nucleotide sequence: TGCGCCAGCAGCCAAGAGACAGGTTCGAACACCGGGGAGCTGTTTTTT.

Ten or more counts support this clonotype. This chain links TRBV4-1 with TRBJ1-2; no definite D call. V was pared by 2 bases and J by 1 base, with 2 bases between. This CDR3 has 12 residues. CDR1 is MGHRA, CDR2 YSYEKL, per germline. CDR3 residues: CASSQSNYGYTF. The CDR3 DNA reads as TGCGCCAGCAGCCAAAGTAACTATGGCTACACCTTC.

The rearrangement joins TRBV7-2 to TRBJ2-2; D might be TRBD1 (6 bases). The CDR3 is 14 amino acids. Germline V lookup: CDR1 SGHTA, CDR2 FQGNSA. Trimming took 5 bases from V and 4 from J, leaving 11 bases between them. The CDR3 sequence: CASSPRTATGELFF. The CDR3 DNA sequence: TGTGCCAGCAGCCCGCGGACAGCCACCGGGGAGCTGTTTTTT. The full variable domain, rest sourced from reference TRBV7-2 and TRBJ2-2, is GAGVSQSPSNKVTEKGKDVELRCDPISGHTALYWYRQSLGQGLEFLIYFQGNSAPDKSGLPSDRFSAERTGGSVSTLTIQRTQQEDSAVYLCASSPRTATGELFFGEGSRLTVL.

This sequence joins TRBV28 and TRBJ2-7; 10 nucleotides line up with TRBD1. This CDR3 is 15 amino acids long. The germline gives CDR1 MDHEN, CDR2 SYDVKM. V gave up 3 bases and J gave up 4 bases; unmatched junction bases: 6. CDR3 bases: TGTGCCAGCAGTTTCTCGGGACAGGGGAGGTACGAGCAGTACTTC. Protein sequence: CASSFSGQGRYEQYF.

This clonotype was observed at least ten times. The chain couples TRBV6-6 to TRBJ1-1; D may be TRBD1 (6 bases). V lost 6 bases and J lost 3, with 11 bases in between. CDR1 and CDR2 (germline): MNHNY, SVGAGI (reference sequence). This CDR3 has 13 amino acids. The CDR3 loop is CASRIQGDTEAFF. CDR3 bases: TGTGCCAGCAGAATACAGGGTGACACTGAAGCTTTCTTT.

This chain joins TRBV12-3 or TRBV12-4 and TRBJ2-4; D not certain. The CDR3 runs 14 residues. V lost 7 bases and J 0 bases, leaving 10 bases between the germline ends. Written as DNA, the CDR3 is TGTGCCAGCACCCAGTCCCTAGCCAAAAACATTCAGTACTTC. This encodes CASTQSLAKNIQYF.

This clonotype was seen only a few times. Written as DNA, the CDR3 is TGTGCCAGCAGTTTAGTTTCAGTAAATCAGCCCCAGCATTTT. It translates to CASSLVSVNQPQHF. J is TRBJ1-5 and V is TRBV12-3 or TRBV12-4, with D hard to call. The V and J ends lost 1 base and 4 bases respectively, with 8 bases between them. The CDR3 has 14 amino acids.

This clonotype was recorded at least ten times. The CDR3: CASSVESGLGPNTEAFF. CDR3 bases: TGTGCCAGCAGCGTAGAGAGTGGATTGGGCCCGAACACTGAAGCTTTCTTT. The V gene is TRBV9, the J gene TRBJ1-1; D gene ambiguous. This CDR3 has 17 amino acids. CDR1 SGDLS and CDR2 YYNGEE come from the germline V gene. The V end lost 0 bases, the J end lost 1 base, and 16 bases lay between the germline ends.

This rearrangement joins TRBV30 to TRBJ2-1, with 13 bases fitting TRBD2. Germline V CDR1 and CDR2: GTSNPN, SVGIG (reference sequence). This CDR3 has 14 residues. V trimming: 2 bases; J trimming: 10 bases; junction bases outside the gene matches: 5. Written as DNA, the CDR3 is TGTGCCTGGAGTTTTGGACTAGCGGGAGAGGAGCAGTTCTTC. This codes for CAWSFGLAGEEQFF.